Presented here are 32 T cell receptor beta chains from one specimen sequenced in a study of regulatory T cells in long-lasting Graves disease. Researchers made TCR beta libraries by using iRepertoire HTBI primers and running Arm-PCR on CDR3 regions. TCRdb reprocessed the multiplex PCR reads with MiXCR, giving one entry per CDR3 protein. Of just over 600,000 distinct CDR3 sequences listed, about 15% are singletons. As for time point: newly diagnosed GD, antithyroid drugs for less than 3 months. The TCR library used RNA extracted from PBMCs. Another study also made use of these data, one on T cells in Graves' hyperthyroidism and ophthalmopathy.

This specimen was peripheral blood mononuclear cells (PBMCs), taken at new diagnosis, from a patient treated with antithyroid drugs. The receptors were gathered from a woman in her twenties or thirties with Graves disease.

This clonotype was counted many times. The V gene is TRBV7-2, the J gene TRBJ2-1; 8 bases align to TRBD2. CDR3 length: 18 amino acids. The ends lost 4 bases at V and 3 bases at J; junction bases unmatched: 14. CDR1 is SGHTA and CDR2 is FQGNSA in the germline V gene. The CDR3 coding sequence is TGTGCCAGCAGCTCGGGCGATGCGGGGGGCGGAATCTACAATGAGCAGTTCTTC. Translated: CASSSGDAGGGIYNEQFF.

The J gene is TRBJ2-5, the V gene TRBV27; 7 bases are shared with TRBD2. This CDR3 has 14 residues. Trimming removed 6 bases from V and 5 bases from J; junction bases left unmatched: 9. Per the germline V gene, CDR1 is MNHEY and CDR2 is SMNVEV (reference sequence). For the CDR3, the DNA is TGTGCCAGCAGCTCCTGGGGGGGTCGGGAGACCCAGTACTTC. Protein: CASSSWGGRETQYF.

There are many counts of this clonotype. This sequence joins TRBV7-9 and TRBJ2-7; the D gene is possibly TRBD1 (5 bases). V was pared by 2 bases and J by 3 bases, with 8 bases between. Germline V gene lookup returns CDR1 SEHNR and CDR2 FQNEAQ (reference sequence). The CDR3 runs 13 residues. CDR3 residues: CASSLPTVYEQYF. CDR3 nucleotide sequence: TGTGCCAGCAGCTTACCGACAGTCTACGAGCAGTACTTC. The full variable domain, its missing parts supplied by reference TRBV7-9 and TRBJ2-7, is DTGVSQNPRHKITKRGQNVTFRCDPISEHNRLYWYRQTLGQGPEFLTYFQNEAQLEKSRLLSDRFSAERPKGSFSTLEIQRTEQGDSAMYLCASSLPTVYEQYFGPGTRLTVT.

This clonotype was recorded many times. The chain has TRBV13 and TRBJ2-1; tentatively, D is TRBD1 or TRBD2 (5 bases each). Per germline, CDR1 PRHDT and CDR2 FYEKMQ (reference sequence). The ends were cut back, 5 bases at V and 2 bases at J, with 13 bases in the middle. The CDR3 extends over 15 amino acids. CDR3 amino acids: CASSQRDAAYNEQFF. CDR3 in DNA: TGTGCCAGCAGCCAAAGGGACGCCGCCTACAATGAGCAGTTCTTC.

There are a few counts of this clonotype. The V and J genes are TRBV7-9 and TRBJ2-7; D not resolved. The germline CDR1 and CDR2 sequences are SEHNR and FQNEAQ (reference sequence). Trimming removed 5 bases from V and 3 bases from J, with 11 bases in between. CDR3 size: 13 residues. In DNA, the CDR3 is TGTGCCAGCAGCGAGGCACAAGACTACGAGCAGTACTTC. Protein sequence: CASSEAQDYEQYF.

This clonotype has only a few counts. The chain couples TRBV5-1 to TRBJ1-6; D is unresolved. The CDR3 is made up of 13 amino acids. V was cut by 4 bases and J by 7 bases, with 9 bases left in between. Germline loops: CDR1 SGHRS, CDR2 YFSETQ. CDR3 sequence (DNA): TGCGCCAGCAGCCCCGATCCGAATTCACCCCTCCACTTT. Its translation is CASSPDPNSPLHF.

V and J are TRBV9 and TRBJ1-2, with D perhaps TRBD1 (6 bases). Germline CDR1 and CDR2: SGDLS and YYNGEE. CDR3 length: 13 residues. V lost 6 bases to trimming and J lost 5 bases, with 14 bases between them. CDR3 residues: CASTTGQRYGYTF. CDR3 sequence (DNA): TGTGCCAGCACTACGGGACAAAGATATGGCTACACCTTC.

V is TRBV24-1 and J is TRBJ2-3; TRBD2 matches 11 bases. Germline CDR1 and CDR2: KGHDR and SFDVKD. The junction had 2 bases not matched to a gene; V was cut back by 4 bases and J by 0 bases. The CDR3 has 16 amino acids. CDR3 loop: CATSERLAGSTDTQYF. DNA of the CDR3: TGTGCCACCAGTGAGAGACTAGCGGGAAGCACAGATACGCAGTATTTT.

This clonotype has more than one count but fewer than ten. The chain carries TRBV18 and TRBJ1-5; no clear D gene. The germline V gene has CDR1 KGHSH and CDR2 LQKENI. V lost 2 bases and J lost 2, with 10 bases in between. The CDR3 is 15 amino acids. The CDR3 DNA sequence: TGTGCCAGCTCACCAGCGAACGTGGGCAATCAGCCCCAGCATTTT. Translating gives CASSPANVGNQPQHF.

The sample holds many counts of this clonotype. The rearrangement links TRBV7-9 to TRBJ2-7; D is undetermined. Germline V gene data show CDR1 as SEHNR and CDR2 as FQNEAQ (reference sequence). Trimming shortened V by 5 bases and J by 5 bases, and 4 bases separated the two germline ends. This CDR3 has 10 residues. CDR3 coding DNA: TGTGCCAGCAGCGGGGACGAGCAGTACTTC. As protein: CASSGDEQYF.

In the case of this clonotype: One end of the junction does not line up with germline, which may come from a read error. V is TRBV7-3 and J is TRBJ2-1; either TRBD1 or TRBD2 may supply D (5 bases each). CDR1 SGHTA and CDR2 FQGTGA come from the germline V gene. CDR3 size: 13 residues. CDR3 region: CASSFGTYNEQSF. In DNA form, the CDR3 reads TGTGCCAGCAGCTTTGGGACCTACAATGAGCAGTCCTTC.

This rearrangement joins TRBV12-3 or TRBV12-4 to TRBJ1-1, with D possibly matching TRBD1 (5 bases). The CDR3 is made up of 14 amino acids. Trimming stripped 3 bases from V and 4 bases from J, with 12 bases between. The CDR3 DNA is TGTGCCAGCAGTTTGGGGGGAATGAGCACTGAAGCTTTCTTT. Encoded protein: CASSLGGMSTEAFF.

Comments on this clonotype: One junction end does not reproduce the germline sequence, and a read error may be involved. V gene TRBV11-2 combines with J gene TRBJ2-1; D is tentatively TRBD1 or TRBD2 (5 bases each). Germline assignment: CDR1 SGHAT and CDR2 FQNNGV. The CDR3 spans 15 residues. DNA for the CDR3: TGTGCCAGCAGCTTAAGGGGACGGAAGAACGATGAGCAGCTCTTC. This translates into CASSLRGRKNDEQLF.

This clonotype was seen only a few times. This rearrangement joins TRBV3-1 to TRBJ1-3; TRBD1 matches at 11 bases. V shed 4 bases, J shed 3 bases, and the junction held 11 bases outside the gene matches. The CDR3 loop spans 18 amino acids. Germline V CDR1 and CDR2: LGHDT, YNNKEL (reference sequence). This CDR3 is CASSLRTGGFPVGNTIYF. CDR3 sequence (DNA): TGTGCCAGCAGCCTGCGGACAGGGGGCTTTCCTGTTGGAAACACCATATATTTT.

This clonotype has a count of ten or more. This chain's CDR3 is CSQNSGIETQYF. CDR3 in DNA: TGCAGTCAGAATAGCGGGATTGAGACCCAGTACTTC. This chain joins TRBV20-1 and TRBJ2-5, with 8 nucleotides matching TRBD2. Germline V gives CDR1 DFQATT, CDR2 SNEGSKA (reference sequence). There are 12 residues in the CDR3. V was clipped by 8 bases and J by 5 bases; unmatched bases: 7.

This chain uses TRBV2 with TRBJ2-3; possibly TRBD1 for D (5 bases). With 6 bases removed from V and 8 bases from J, the gap between germline ends came to 18 bases. This CDR3 comprises 14 residues. The germline CDR1 and CDR2 sequences are SNHLY and FYNNEI. CDR3 sequence reads: CASSSDSTPGTQYF. The DNA of the CDR3 is TGTGCCAGCAGCTCCGACAGTACTCCGGGTACGCAGTATTTT.

This clonotype was seen ten or more times. The chain has TRBV2 and TRBJ1-2, with D unclear. The CDR3 runs 12 residues. Germline V gives CDR1 SNHLY, CDR2 FYNNEI. The ends were cut back, 5 bases at V and 8 bases at J, with 12 bases in the middle. CDR3 nucleotides: TGTGCCAGCAGTCCTAATACCGGGGGCTACACCTTC. Its translation is CASSPNTGGYTF.

V and J are TRBV4-1 and TRBJ2-6; D perhaps matches TRBD2 (5 bases). V shed 4 bases and J shed 1 base, with 8 bases lying between them. The CDR3 extends over 15 amino acids. Germline CDR1 reads MGHRA; CDR2 reads YSYEKL. The CDR3 DNA is TGCGCCAGCAGCCTTCGGGATTCTGGGGCCAACGTCCTGACTTTC. This codes for CASSLRDSGANVLTF.

This clonotype was counted many times. The gene calls are TRBV11-1 and TRBJ2-1; D may be TRBD2 (6 bases). Trimming left V 3 bases short and J 10 bases short, with 13 bases between. This CDR3 comprises 13 residues. The germline gives CDR1 SGHAT, CDR2 FQDESV (reference sequence). DNA of the CDR3: TGTGCCAGCAGCTTTACGGGAGTAGGAGAGCAGTTCTTC. Translation: CASSFTGVGEQFF. The variable domain in full, completed from reference TRBV11-1 and TRBJ2-1, reads EAEVAQSPRYKITEKSQAVAFWCDPISGHATLYWYRQILGQGPELLVQFQDESVVDDSQLPKDRFSAERLKGVDSTLKIQPAELGDSAMYLCASSFTGVGEQFFGPGTRLTVL.

This clonotype was seen many times. This rearrangement joins TRBV28 to TRBJ2-7, with D possibly matching TRBD2 (5 bases). The germline V gene encodes CDR1 MDHEN and CDR2 SYDVKM. V was trimmed by 3 bases and J by 3 bases, leaving 18 bases between them. The CDR3 has 16 amino acids. Here the CDR3 reads CASSLSGSTIGYEQYF. CDR3 nucleotide sequence: TGTGCCAGCAGTTTGAGCGGATCCACCATTGGCTACGAGCAGTACTTC. Together with reference TRBV28 and TRBJ2-7, the CDR3 gives the full variable domain: DVKVTQSSRYLVKRTGEKVFLECVQDMDHENMFWYRQDPGLGLRLIYFSYDVKMKEKGDIPEGYSVSREKKERFSLILESASTNQTSMYLCASSLSGSTIGYEQYFGPGTRLTVT.

The table lists this clonotype with many counts. The CDR3 coding sequence is TGTGCCAGCAGCCTTGGACAGGGGATTGGTCAGCCCCAGCATTTT. It specifies CASSLGQGIGQPQHF. The rearrangement links TRBV12-3 or TRBV12-4 to TRBJ1-5; 9 positions match TRBD1. V gave up 6 bases and J gave up 6 bases; unmatched junction bases: 9. The CDR3 length is 15 residues.

This clonotype showed up many times. The V gene is TRBV6-1, the J gene TRBJ2-7, with 7 bases that match TRBD2. Unmatched junction bases numbered 5, after V lost 6 bases and J lost 0 bases. Germline V gene lookup returns CDR1 MNHNS and CDR2 SASEGT. The CDR3 loop spans 14 amino acids. The CDR3 sequence is CASRQSGTSYEQYF. CDR3 sequence (DNA): TGTGCCAGCAGACAAAGCGGGACCTCCTACGAGCAGTACTTC.

This clonotype showed up just once. The chain joins TRBV6-2 or TRBV6-3 to TRBJ1-4, with TRBD1 as a possible D gene (6 bases). V was trimmed by 2 bases and J by 3 bases, leaving 10 bases between them. Per germline, CDR1 MNHEY and CDR2 SVGEGT. CDR3 length: 15 amino acids. CDR3 loop: CASSYQGLANEKLFF. The CDR3, as DNA: TGTGCCAGCAGTTACCAGGGGCTAGCTAATGAAAAACTGTTTTTT.

The genes are TRBV7-9 and TRBJ1-4; possible D gene TRBD1, 5 bases. Germline V gives CDR1 SEHNR, CDR2 FQNEAQ (reference sequence). The CDR3 length is 15 residues. Deletions cut 3 bases from V and 10 bases from J, with 18 bases between. This CDR3 is CASSLGQESTGKLFF. The CDR3 DNA is TGTGCCAGCAGCTTGGGGCAGGAAAGTACTGGAAAACTGTTTTTT.

The table lists this clonotype with many counts. The chain is built from TRBV6-1 and TRBJ1-6; D remains unclear. V lost 6 bases to trimming and J lost 3 bases, with 18 bases between them. The germline V gene encodes CDR1 MNHNS and CDR2 SASEGT. CDR3 length: 17 residues. The CDR3 nucleotides are TGTGCCAGCAGATTATCCCGGATGTCACTCTATAATTCACCCCTCCACTTT. Encoded protein: CASRLSRMSLYNSPLHF.

This clonotype has ten or more counts. V gene TRBV18 combines with J gene TRBJ2-7; D is uncertain. The CDR3 runs to 12 residues. V lost 2 bases and J lost 4, with 6 bases in between. Germline CDR1 reads KGHSH; CDR2 reads LQKENI. The CDR3 DNA follows: TGTGCCAGCTCACCAAGCCTATACGAGCAGTACTTC. Protein: CASSPSLYEQYF.

In this sample, this clonotype turned up many times. The chain uses TRBV11-2 and TRBJ1-1, with D possibly matching TRBD1 (6 bases). Trimming took off 2 bases at V and 5 bases at J, with 15 bases between the two ends. This CDR3 has 15 amino acids. Germline values: CDR1 SGHAT, CDR2 FQNNGV. The CDR3 loop is CASSLSSRGETEAFF. In DNA form, the CDR3 reads TGTGCCAGCAGCTTAAGTTCCAGGGGTGAAACTGAAGCTTTCTTT.

This clonotype was observed a handful of times. The rearrangement joins TRBV5-1 to TRBJ2-5; 10 bases agree with TRBD2. V lost 4 bases to trimming and J lost 2 bases; unmatched junction nucleotides: 8. Per germline, CDR1 SGHRS and CDR2 YFSETQ. The CDR3 extends over 16 amino acids. The chain's CDR3 is CASSPLAGVGQETQYF. CDR3 nucleotide sequence: TGCGCCAGCAGCCCGCTAGCGGGAGTTGGTCAAGAGACCCAGTACTTC.

The chain uses TRBV7-2 and TRBJ2-2, with TRBD2 identical over 7 bases. The CDR3 is 14 residues long. Germline CDR1 reads SGHTA; CDR2 reads FQGNSA. V shed 5 bases, J shed 5 bases, and the junction held 5 bases outside the gene matches. The CDR3 spells CASSNARGTGELFF. In DNA, the CDR3 is TGTGCCAGCAGCAACGCGCGGGGGACCGGGGAGCTGTTTTTT.

This clonotype was detected many times. CDR3 bases: TGTGCCAGCAGCTTAGCCGGGACTAGCGGGTACGAGCAGTACTTC. The encoded protein is CASSLAGTSGYEQYF. The rearrangement links TRBV7-2 to TRBJ2-7; 12 bases align to TRBD2. Trimming took 0 bases from V and 4 from J; bases not matched to a gene: 1. The length of the CDR3 is 15 residues. Germline-derived CDR1 and CDR2 are SGHTA and FQGNSA.

This clonotype was seen repeatedly, ten times or more. The chain has TRBV10-3 and TRBJ2-7; 7 nucleotides agree with TRBD1. This CDR3 contains 13 residues. Germline V CDR1 and CDR2: ENHRY, SYGVKD. J lost 6 bases, V lost 6 bases, and 8 bases had no gene match. CDR3 sequence (DNA): TGTGCCATCAGAGACGACAGGGCAGCCGAGCAGTACTTC. This codes for CAIRDDRAAEQYF.

V usage is TRBV15 and J usage is TRBJ2-1; TRBD2 matches 8 bases. CDR1 is LNHNV and CDR2 is YYDKDF in the germline V gene (reference sequence). Trimming took 4 bases from V and 6 from J; bases not matched to a gene: 11. The length of the CDR3 is 16 residues. CDR3 DNA sequence: TGTGCCACCAGCACAGGAGCGGGAGTCTCGGGCAATGAGCAGTTCTTC. Protein: CATSTGAGVSGNEQFF.